The source of this T cell receptor (beta chain) is a study of T-cell reconstitution after alpha-beta-depleted transplantation in children. Unique molecular identifiers tagged the TCRbeta library. Each CDR3 protein is one row after TCRdb ran MiXCR on the PCR reads. The table lists almost 500,000 distinct CDR3 sequences, roughly an eighth of them singletons. Looked up from germline, CDR1 is SGHKS and CDR2 is YYEKEE (reference sequence). The V and J ends lost 4 bases and 14 bases respectively, with 22 bases between them. CDR3 size: 14 residues. This clonotype turned up a few times. Here the sequenced sample was PBMCs from the stem cell graft donor, taken from the stem cell graft. The chain uses TRBV5-5 and TRBJ2-1, with D perhaps TRBD1 (5 bases). The TCR was taken from a human donor who donated a stem cell graft to a child with combined immunodeficiency. The CDR3 spells CASSPPQGRVAEFF. In DNA, the CDR3 is TGTGCCAGCAGCCCTCCCCAGGGAAGAGTTGCGGAGTTCTTC.